This TCR beta chain is from a study of blood T cell repertoires in COVID-19. Here immunoSEQ multiplex PCR was the method, and the copy in TCRdb shows in-frame clones only, minus some. The table includes 150,000 to 200,000 clones, roughly 80% detected once. Specimen: peripheral blood. The TCR was taken from a woman older than 75 with acute or convalescent COVID-19.

The CDR3 sequence: CAWSPSQDSPLHF. For the CDR3, the DNA is TGTGCCTGGAGCCCCTCCCAGGATTCACCCCTCCACTTT. The rearrangement links TRBV30 to TRBJ1-6, with D hard to call. CDR1 GTSNPN and CDR2 SVGIG come from the germline V gene (reference sequence). The CDR3 length is 13 residues. The V end lost 3 bases, the J end lost 8 bases, and 11 bases lay between the germline ends.